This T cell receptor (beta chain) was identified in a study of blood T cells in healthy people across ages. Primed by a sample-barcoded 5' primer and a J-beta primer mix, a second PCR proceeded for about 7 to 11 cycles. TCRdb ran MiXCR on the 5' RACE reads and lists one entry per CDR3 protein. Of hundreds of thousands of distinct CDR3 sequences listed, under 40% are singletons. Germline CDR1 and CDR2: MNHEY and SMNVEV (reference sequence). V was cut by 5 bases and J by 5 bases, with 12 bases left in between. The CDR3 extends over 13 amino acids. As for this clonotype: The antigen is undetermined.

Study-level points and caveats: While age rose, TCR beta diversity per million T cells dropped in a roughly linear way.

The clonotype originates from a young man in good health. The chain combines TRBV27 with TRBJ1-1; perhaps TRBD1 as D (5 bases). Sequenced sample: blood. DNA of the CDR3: TGTGCCAGCAGTGGAGGGGCGAGGACTGAAGCTTTCTTT. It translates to CASSGGARTEAFF.